This T cell receptor (beta chain) was profiled in a study of technical replicates of blood from several donors. This clone has more than one count but fewer than ten. The CDR3 spans 16 residues. The germline gives CDR1 LGHNA, CDR2 YNFKEQ. Trimming took off 0 bases at V and 6 bases at J, with 16 bases between the two ends. Assay: immunoSEQ multiplex PCR; the TCRdb copy retains only in-frame clones and omits some. This table has around 16,000 clones, approximately 80% appearing once. The sequencing sample was made of PBMCs. The source of this sequence is a human donor in good health. Some clones in this sample may be carry-over from other donors' samples. The chain uses TRBV4-2 and TRBJ2-3; D gene uncertain. CDR3 sequence: CASSQEYGSGYDTQYF. The CDR3 DNA is TGTGCCAGCAGCCAAGAATATGGCTCCGGGTATGATACGCAGTATTTT.